This T cell receptor (beta chain) was profiled in a study of cytomegalovirus exposure and HLA in healthy donors. In the study overall: Among fewer than 500 genotyped donors, about 83% fell in the Caucasian-associated ancestry cluster.

The V gene's germline CDR1 is MDHEN and CDR2 SYDVKM. The CDR3 is 14 residues long. Trimming removed 6 bases from V and 4 bases from J, with 14 bases in between. On this clone itself: No antigen is known for it.

PCR amplification relied on 60 Vbeta primers (plus 13 Jbeta primers). This table comes from immunoSEQ multiplex PCR, and its TCRdb copy is limited to in-frame clones, with some not included. Among around 130,000 clones listed, around 77% were seen once. General study points: In a later analysis, HLA-associated beta chains showed higher expansion and lower generation probabilities than comparable chains. V- and J-gene trimming in TCR beta was tied to a missense DCLRE1C variant by an analysis performed later.

This chain links TRBV28 with TRBJ2-3; D is perhaps TRBD2 (5 bases). The sequence came from a man between 45 and 60 years old in good health and CMV-seronegative. The sample consisted of PBMCs. CDR3 residues: CASRLRATADTQYF. The CDR3 nucleotides are TGTGCCAGCAGGCTGAGGGCCACGGCAGATACGCAGTATTTT.